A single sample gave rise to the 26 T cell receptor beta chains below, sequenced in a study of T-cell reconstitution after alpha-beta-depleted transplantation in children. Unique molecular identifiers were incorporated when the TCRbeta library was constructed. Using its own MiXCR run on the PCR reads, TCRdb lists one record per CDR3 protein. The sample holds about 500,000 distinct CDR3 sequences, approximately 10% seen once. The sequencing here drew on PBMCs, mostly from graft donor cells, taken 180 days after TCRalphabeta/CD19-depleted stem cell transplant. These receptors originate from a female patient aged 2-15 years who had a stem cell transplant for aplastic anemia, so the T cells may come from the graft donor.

The CDR3 nucleotides are TGTGCCAGCAGTTACAGAAGACAGGTGCGGGAGGGCACAGATACGCAGTATTTT. Its translation is CASSYRRQVREGTDTQYF. V gene TRBV11-2 combines with J gene TRBJ2-3; 8 bases match TRBD2. The CDR3 is made up of 18 amino acids. The V segment lost 6 bases and the J segment 1 base; nucleotides outside the gene matches: 15. Germline V CDR1 and CDR2: SGHAT, FQNNGV.

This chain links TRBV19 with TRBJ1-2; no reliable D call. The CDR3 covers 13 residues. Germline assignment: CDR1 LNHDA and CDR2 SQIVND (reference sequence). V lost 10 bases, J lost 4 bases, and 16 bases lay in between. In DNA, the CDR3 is TGTGCCACCAAACCGGACGGGAGCTATGGCTACACCTTC. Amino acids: CATKPDGSYGYTF.

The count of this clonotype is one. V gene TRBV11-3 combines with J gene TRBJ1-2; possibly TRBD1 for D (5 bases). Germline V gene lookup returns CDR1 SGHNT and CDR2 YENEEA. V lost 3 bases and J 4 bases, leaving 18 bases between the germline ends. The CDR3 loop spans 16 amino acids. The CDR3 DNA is TGTGCCAGCAGCTTGACAGAATTCCGCTACTCCTATGGCTACACCTTC. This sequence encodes CASSLTEFRYSYGYTF.

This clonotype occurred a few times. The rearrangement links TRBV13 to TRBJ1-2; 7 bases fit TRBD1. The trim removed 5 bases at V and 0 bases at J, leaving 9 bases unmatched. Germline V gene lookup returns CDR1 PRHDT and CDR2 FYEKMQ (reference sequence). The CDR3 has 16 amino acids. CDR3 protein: CASSLLGGPANYGYTF. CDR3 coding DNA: TGTGCCAGCAGCCTCTTAGGGGGCCCCGCTAACTATGGCTACACCTTC.

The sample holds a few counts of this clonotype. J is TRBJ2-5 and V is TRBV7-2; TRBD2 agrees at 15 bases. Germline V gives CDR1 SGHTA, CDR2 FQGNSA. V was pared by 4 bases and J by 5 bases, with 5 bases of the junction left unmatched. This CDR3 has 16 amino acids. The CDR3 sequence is CASSSGTSGGRETQYF. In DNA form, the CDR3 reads TGTGCCAGCAGCTCCGGGACTAGCGGGGGGAGGGAGACCCAGTACTTC.

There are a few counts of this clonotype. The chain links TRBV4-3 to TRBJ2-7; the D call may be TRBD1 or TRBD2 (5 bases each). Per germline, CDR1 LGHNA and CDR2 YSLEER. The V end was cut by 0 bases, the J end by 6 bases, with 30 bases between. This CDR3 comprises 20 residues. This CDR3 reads CASSQDREKTERTPWGEQYV. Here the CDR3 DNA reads TGCGCCAGCAGCCAAGATCGTGAAAAAACAGAGCGGACACCCTGGGGCGAGCAGTACGTC.

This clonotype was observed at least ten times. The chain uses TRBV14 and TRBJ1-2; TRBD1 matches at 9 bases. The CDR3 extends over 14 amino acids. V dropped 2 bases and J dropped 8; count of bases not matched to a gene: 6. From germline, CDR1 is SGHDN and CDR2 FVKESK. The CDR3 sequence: CASSQRTGVGGYTF. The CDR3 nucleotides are TGTGCCAGCAGCCAACGGACAGGGGTGGGAGGCTACACCTTC.

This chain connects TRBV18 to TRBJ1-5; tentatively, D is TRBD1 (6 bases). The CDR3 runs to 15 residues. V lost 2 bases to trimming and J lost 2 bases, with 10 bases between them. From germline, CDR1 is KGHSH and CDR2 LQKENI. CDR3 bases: TGTGCCAGCTCACCATCCCGACAGGGCAATCAGCCCCAGCATTTT. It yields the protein CASSPSRQGNQPQHF. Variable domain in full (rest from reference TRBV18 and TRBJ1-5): NAGVMQNPRHLVRRRGQEARLRCSPMKGHSHVYWYRQLPEEGLKFMVYLQKENIIDESGMPKERFSAEFPKEGPSILRIQQVVRGDSAAYFCASSPSRQGNQPQHFGDGTRLSIL.

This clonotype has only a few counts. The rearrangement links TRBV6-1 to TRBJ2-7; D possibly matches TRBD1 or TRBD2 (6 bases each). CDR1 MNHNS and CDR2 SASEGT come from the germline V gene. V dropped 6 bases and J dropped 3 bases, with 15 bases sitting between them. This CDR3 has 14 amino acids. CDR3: CASRPGGLLYEQYF. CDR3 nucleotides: TGTGCCAGCAGGCCTGGGGGGCTCCTCTACGAGCAGTACTTC.

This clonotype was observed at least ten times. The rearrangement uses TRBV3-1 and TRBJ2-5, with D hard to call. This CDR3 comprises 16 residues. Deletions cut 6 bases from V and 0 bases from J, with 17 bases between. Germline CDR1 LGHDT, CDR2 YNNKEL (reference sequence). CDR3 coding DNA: TGTGCCAGCAGTCTGCCCTTAGGGTGGGACCAAGAGACCCAGTACTTC. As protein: CASSLPLGWDQETQYF.

CDR3 sequence (DNA): TGTGCCAGCAGTTTACCAATACAGGGGGGAAACGAGCAGTACTTC. It translates to CASSLPIQGGNEQYF. The V and J genes are TRBV12-3 or TRBV12-4 and TRBJ2-7; 8 bases align to TRBD1. The J segment lost 5 bases and the V segment lost 2 bases, leaving 8 bases of the junction unmatched. The length of the CDR3 is 15 residues.

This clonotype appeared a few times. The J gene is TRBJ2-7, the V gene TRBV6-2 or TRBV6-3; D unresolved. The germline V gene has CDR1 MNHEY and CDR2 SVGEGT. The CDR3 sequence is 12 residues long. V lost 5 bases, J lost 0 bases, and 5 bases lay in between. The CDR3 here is CASSTHSYEQYV. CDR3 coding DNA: TGTGCCAGCAGTACCCACTCCTACGAGCAGTACGTC.

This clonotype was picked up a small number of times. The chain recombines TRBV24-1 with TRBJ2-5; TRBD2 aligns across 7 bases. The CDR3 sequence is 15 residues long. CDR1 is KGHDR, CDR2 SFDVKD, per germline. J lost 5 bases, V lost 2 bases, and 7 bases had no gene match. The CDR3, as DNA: TGTGCCACCAGTGATTGGGAGGGACCCGGGGAGACCCAGTACTTC. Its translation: CATSDWEGPGETQYF.

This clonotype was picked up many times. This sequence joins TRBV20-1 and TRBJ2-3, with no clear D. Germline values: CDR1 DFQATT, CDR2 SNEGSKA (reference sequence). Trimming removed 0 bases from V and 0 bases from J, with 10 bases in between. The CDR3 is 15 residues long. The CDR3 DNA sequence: TGCAGTGCTAGAGATCCGCGCTCTAGCACAGATACGCAGTATTTT. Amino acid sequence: CSARDPRSSTDTQYF.

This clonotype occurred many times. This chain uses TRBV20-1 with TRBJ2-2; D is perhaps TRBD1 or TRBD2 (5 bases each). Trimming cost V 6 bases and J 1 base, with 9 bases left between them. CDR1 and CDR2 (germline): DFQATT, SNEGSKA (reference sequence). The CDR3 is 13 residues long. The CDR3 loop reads CSAGRRNTGELFF. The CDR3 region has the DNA TGCAGTGCGGGACGGAGGAACACCGGGGAGCTGTTTTTT.

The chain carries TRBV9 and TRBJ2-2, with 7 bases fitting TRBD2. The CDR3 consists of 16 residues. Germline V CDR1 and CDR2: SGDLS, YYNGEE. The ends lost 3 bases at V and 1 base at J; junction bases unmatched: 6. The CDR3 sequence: CASSARAGLNTGELFF. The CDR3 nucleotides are TGTGCCAGCAGCGCCCGAGCGGGACTGAACACCGGGGAGCTGTTTTTT. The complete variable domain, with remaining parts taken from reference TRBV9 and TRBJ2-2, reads DSGVTQTPKHLITATGQRVTLRCSPRSGDLSVYWYQQSLDQGLQFLIQYYNGEERAKGNILERFSAQQFPDLHSELNLSSLELGDSALYFCASSARAGLNTGELFFGEGSRLTVL.

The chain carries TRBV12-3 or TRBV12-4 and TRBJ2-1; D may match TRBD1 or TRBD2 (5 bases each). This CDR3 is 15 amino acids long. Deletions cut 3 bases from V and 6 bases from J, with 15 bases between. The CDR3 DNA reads TGTGCCAGCAGTTTGACGGGGCGGGTCCCCAATGAGCAGTTCTTC. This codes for CASSLTGRVPNEQFF.

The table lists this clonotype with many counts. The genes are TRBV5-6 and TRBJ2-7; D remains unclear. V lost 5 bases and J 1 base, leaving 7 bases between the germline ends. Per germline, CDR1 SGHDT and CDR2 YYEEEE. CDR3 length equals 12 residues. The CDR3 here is CASSGYSYEQYF. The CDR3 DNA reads TGTGCCAGCAGTGGGTATTCCTACGAGCAGTACTTC.

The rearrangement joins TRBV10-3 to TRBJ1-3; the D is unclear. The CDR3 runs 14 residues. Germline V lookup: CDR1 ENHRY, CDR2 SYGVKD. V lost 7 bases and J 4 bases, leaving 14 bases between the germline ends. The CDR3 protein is CAITGGLGGNTIYF. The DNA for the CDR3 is TGTGCCATCACTGGAGGGCTTGGAGGAAACACCATATATTTT.

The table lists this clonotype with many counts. CDR3 loop: CASRSFAGDQPQHF. In nucleotides, the CDR3 is TGTGCCAGCAGGTCGTTTGCCGGAGATCAGCCCCAGCATTTT. The genes are TRBV12-3 or TRBV12-4 and TRBJ1-5; D remains ambiguous. V was trimmed by 6 bases and J by 5 bases, leaving 14 bases between them. CDR3 length: 14 residues.

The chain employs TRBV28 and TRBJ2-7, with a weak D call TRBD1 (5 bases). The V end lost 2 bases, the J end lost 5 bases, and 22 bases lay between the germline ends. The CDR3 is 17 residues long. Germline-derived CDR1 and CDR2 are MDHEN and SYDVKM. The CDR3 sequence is CASSLALETVYRDEQYF. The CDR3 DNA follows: TGTGCCAGCAGTTTAGCTCTAGAGACAGTTTATAGAGACGAGCAGTACTTC.

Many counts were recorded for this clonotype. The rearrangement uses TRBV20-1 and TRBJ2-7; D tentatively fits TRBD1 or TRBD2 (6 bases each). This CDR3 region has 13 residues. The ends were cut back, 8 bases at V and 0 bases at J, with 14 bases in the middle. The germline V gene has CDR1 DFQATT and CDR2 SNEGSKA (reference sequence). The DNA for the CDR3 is TGCAGTCCCGCACAGGGAGGCTCCTACGAGCAGTACTTC. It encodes CSPAQGGSYEQYF.

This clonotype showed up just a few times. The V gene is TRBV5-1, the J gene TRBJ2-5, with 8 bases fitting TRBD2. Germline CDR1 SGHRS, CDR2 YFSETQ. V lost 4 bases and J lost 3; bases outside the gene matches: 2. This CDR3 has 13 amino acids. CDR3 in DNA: TGCGCCAGCAGCGCGGGGGGCGAAGAGACCCAGTACTTC. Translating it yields CASSAGGEETQYF. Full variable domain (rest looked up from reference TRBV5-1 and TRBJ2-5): KAGVTQTPRYLIKTRGQQVTLSCSPISGHRSVSWYQQTPGQGLQFLFEYFSETQRNKGNFPGRFSGRQFSNSRSEMNVSTLELGDSALYLCASSAGGEETQYFGPGTRLLVL.

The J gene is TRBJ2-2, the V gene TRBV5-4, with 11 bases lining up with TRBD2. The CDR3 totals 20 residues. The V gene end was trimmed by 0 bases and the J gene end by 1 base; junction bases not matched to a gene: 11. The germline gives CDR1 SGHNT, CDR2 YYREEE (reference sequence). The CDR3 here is CASSLVPGQTSGKNTGELFF. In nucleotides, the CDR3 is TGTGCCAGCAGCTTGGTACCGGGACAGACTAGCGGGAAGAACACCGGGGAGCTGTTTTTT.

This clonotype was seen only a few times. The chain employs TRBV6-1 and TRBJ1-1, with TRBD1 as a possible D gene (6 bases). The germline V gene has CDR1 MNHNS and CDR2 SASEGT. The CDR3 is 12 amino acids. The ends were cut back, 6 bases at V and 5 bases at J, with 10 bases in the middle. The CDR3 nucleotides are TGTGCCAGCAGGTTACAGGGAACTGAAGCTTTCTTT. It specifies CASRLQGTEAFF.

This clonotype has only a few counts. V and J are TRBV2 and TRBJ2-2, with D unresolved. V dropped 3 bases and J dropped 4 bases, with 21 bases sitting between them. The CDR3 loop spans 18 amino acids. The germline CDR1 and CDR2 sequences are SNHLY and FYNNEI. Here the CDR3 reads CASSDSRRTTPSTGELFF. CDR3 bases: TGTGCCAGCAGTGATTCCCGCCGGACGACCCCGAGCACCGGGGAGCTGTTTTTT.